These 23 T cell receptor beta chains share one sample of origin, sequenced in a study of spatial heterogeneity in lung cancer (dated by TCRdb to about 2019). Paper-wide results and their limitations: The tumor nonsynonymous mutation count correlated with the number of expanded alpha and beta TCRs within the tumor.

Their antigen targets remain unknown. The time point label on this specimen signifies: sample taken at primary tumor resection. The library was made by 5' RACE. Sequencing was performed on a NextSeq 500. Through fastp at Q25 and MiXCR, TCRdb rebuilt clones from the public reads, retaining in-frame beta chains. Each entry merges the rows of one CDR3 protein and shows their most common DNA and genes. Counted in this sample were about 20,000 distinct CDR3 sequences; roughly 15% of them appeared once. The top ten clonotypes cover roughly 30% of the sample. The sequences come from lung tumor tissue, collected at surgery. The receptor set was obtained from a female donor with early-stage non-small cell lung cancer.

This clonotype was recorded at least ten times. The chain has TRBV27 and TRBJ2-5, with 8 bases matching TRBD1. Germline values: CDR1 MNHEY, CDR2 SMNVEV (reference sequence). V gave up 2 bases and J gave up 2 bases; unmatched junction bases: 4. The CDR3 is 15 residues long. The CDR3: CASSLGRGRQETQYF. Here the CDR3 DNA reads TGTGCCAGCAGTTTAGGCAGGGGGCGACAAGAGACCCAGTACTTC.

The rearrangement uses TRBV7-3 and TRBJ2-3; 11 bases map to TRBD2. The V gene's germline CDR1 is SGHTA and CDR2 FQGTGA. The junction had 4 bases not matched to a gene; V was cut back by 5 bases and J by 3 bases. This CDR3 comprises 15 residues. This CDR3 is CASSLASGRTDTQYF. As DNA, the CDR3 is TGTGCCAGCAGCCTAGCTAGCGGGAGGACAGATACGCAGTATTTT.

By share, this clonotype counts as medium-sized. The chain joins TRBV7-9 to TRBJ2-1; weak D call: TRBD2 (6 bases). Trimming removed 3 bases at V and 9 bases at J, with 12 bases between. This CDR3 region has 13 residues. From germline, CDR1 is SEHNR and CDR2 FQNEAQ (reference sequence). The CDR3 DNA reads TGTGCCAGCAGCTTTTCGGGGGATGGTGAGCAGTTCTTC. Residues: CASSFSGDGEQFF.

The chain recombines TRBV20-1 with TRBJ2-6, with 9 bases matching TRBD1. Germline loops: CDR1 DFQATT, CDR2 SNEGSKA (reference sequence). Trimming at V came to 2 bases and at J to 0 bases, leaving 11 bases not matched to a gene. There are 19 residues in the CDR3. CDR3 residues: CSARTFGTGRLSGANVLTF. The DNA for the CDR3 is TGCAGTGCTAGAACATTCGGGACAGGGCGTCTCTCTGGGGCCAACGTCCTGACTTTC.

This clonotype was recorded at least ten times. The chain uses TRBV28 and TRBJ2-7, with D possibly being TRBD1 (5 bases). This CDR3 has 11 residues. V lost 6 bases and J lost 2, with 5 bases in between. Germline CDR1 reads MDHEN; CDR2 reads SYDVKM. The CDR3 loop reads CASRTAYEQYF. The CDR3 nucleotides read TGTGCCAGCAGGACAGCCTACGAGCAGTACTTC. Full variable domain (remainder filled in from reference TRBV28 and TRBJ2-7): DVKVTQSSRYLVKRTGEKVFLECVQDMDHENMFWYRQDPGLGLRLIYFSYDVKMKEKGDIPEGYSVSREKKERFSLILESASTNQTSMYLCASRTAYEQYFGPGTRLTVT.

In its sample, this clonotype was seen many times. The gene calls are TRBV29-1 and TRBJ2-7, with D tentatively TRBD1 (6 bases). The length of the CDR3 is 11 residues. With 7 bases removed from V and 2 bases from J, the gap between germline ends came to 9 bases. Germline V lookup: CDR1 SQVTM, CDR2 ANQGSEA. CDR3 in amino acids: CSARTAYEQYF. CDR3 coding DNA: TGCAGCGCCAGGACAGCCTACGAGCAGTACTTC.

The V gene is TRBV3-1, the J gene TRBJ2-3; D is undetermined. V gave up 4 bases and J gave up 2 bases, with 7 bases separating them. There are 13 residues in the CDR3. Germline-derived CDR1 and CDR2 are LGHDT and YNNKEL (reference sequence). This chain's CDR3 is CASSLYTTDTQYF. The CDR3 coding sequence is TGTGCCAGCAGCCTCTACACCACAGATACGCAGTATTTT.

This clonotype was seen many times. The genes are TRBV7-8 and TRBJ2-7; D perhaps matches TRBD2 (6 bases). The germline V and J ends were trimmed by 8 bases and 2 bases, with 16 bases remaining between them. The CDR3 consists of 14 residues. Germline V CDR1 and CDR2: SGHVS, FQNEAQ. CDR3 in amino acids: CASGRPGSTYEQYF. The CDR3, as DNA: TGTGCCAGCGGCAGGCCCGGGAGTACCTACGAGCAGTACTTC. The full variable domain, in which reference TRBV7-8 and TRBJ2-7 provide the parts outside the CDR3, is GAGVSQSPRYKVAKRGQDVALRCDPISGHVSLFWYQQALGQGPEFLTYFQNEAQLDKSGLPSDRFFAERPEGSVSTLKIQRTQQEDSAVYLCASGRPGSTYEQYFGPGTRLTVT.

This clonotype ranks as medium-sized. V and J are TRBV20-1 and TRBJ2-3, with 16 bases matching TRBD2. The germline V gene encodes CDR1 DFQATT and CDR2 SNEGSKA (reference sequence). The CDR3 runs to 17 residues. V dropped 3 bases and J dropped 2; count of bases not matched to a gene: 5. Written as DNA, the CDR3 is TGCAGTGCTAGCCCGGGACTAGCGGGGGGGCTCACAGATACGCAGTATTTT. Translation: CSASPGLAGGLTDTQYF.

This clonotype was picked up many times. In DNA form, the CDR3 reads TGTGCCAGCACCCGTAGGGTAACAGGCGATTACGAGCAGTACTTC. Its protein is CASTRRVTGDYEQYF. The gene calls are TRBV13 and TRBJ2-7; perhaps TRBD1 as D (5 bases). V lost 7 bases to trimming and J lost 4 bases, with 20 bases between them. The germline CDR1 and CDR2 sequences are PRHDT and FYEKMQ (reference sequence). This CDR3 spans 15 amino acids.

This clonotype occurred a few times. The chain joins TRBV7-2 to TRBJ2-7; 8 bases are a match to TRBD1. CDR3 length: 15 amino acids. J gave up 0 bases and V 1 base, and 2 bases lay outside the gene matches. Germline V gives CDR1 SGHTA, CDR2 FQGNSA. For the CDR3, the DNA is TGTGCCAGCAGCTTAGGGACAGGGTACTCCTACGAGCAGTACTTC. It encodes CASSLGTGYSYEQYF.

As DNA, the CDR3 is TGTGCCAGCAGTTACCTGGGCGCCTACGAGCAGTACTTC. As protein: CASSYLGAYEQYF. The chain employs TRBV6-6 and TRBJ2-7; D remains ambiguous. The V end was cut by 2 bases, the J end by 2 bases, with 7 bases between. This CDR3 has 13 residues. Germline V CDR1 and CDR2: MNHNY, SVGAGI (reference sequence).

Within the sample, this clonotype is medium-sized. The chain is built from TRBV7-2 and TRBJ2-7; no clear D. The V and J ends lost 1 base and 0 bases respectively, with 10 bases between them. The CDR3 has 15 amino acids. Per the germline V gene, CDR1 is SGHTA and CDR2 is FQGNSA. The CDR3, as DNA: TGTGCCAGCAGCTTAGAGGTAGTCCCCTCCTACGAGCAGTACTTC. Translation gives CASSLEVVPSYEQYF.

The V and J genes are TRBV9 and TRBJ2-7; D is possibly TRBD2 (6 bases). The ends were cut back, 0 bases at V and 3 bases at J, with 13 bases in the middle. In germline, CDR1 is SGDLS, CDR2 YYNGEE. This CDR3 is built from 15 residues. In DNA, the CDR3 is TGTGCCAGCAGCGTAGAGGCCGGAGGGGACTACGAGCAGTACTTC. Translating it yields CASSVEAGGDYEQYF. Using reference TRBV9 and TRBJ2-7 for the parts outside the CDR3, the full variable domain is DSGVTQTPKHLITATGQRVTLRCSPRSGDLSVYWYQQSLDQGLQFLIQYYNGEERAKGNILERFSAQQFPDLHSELNLSSLELGDSALYFCASSVEAGGDYEQYFGPGTRLTVT.

This clonotype was seen ten or more times. The rearrangement links TRBV18 to TRBJ2-7; 7 bases align to TRBD1. The CDR3 is 15 residues long. Germline CDR1 KGHSH, CDR2 LQKENI. V was clipped by 3 bases and J by 3 bases; unmatched bases: 8. In DNA form, the CDR3 reads TGTGCCAGCTCACCTTCACAGGGGCCCTACTACGAGCAGTACTTC. Protein product: CASSPSQGPYYEQYF. The full variable domain, its missing parts supplied by reference TRBV18 and TRBJ2-7, is NAGVMQNPRHLVRRRGQEARLRCSPMKGHSHVYWYRQLPEEGLKFMVYLQKENIIDESGMPKERFSAEFPKEGPSILRIQQVVRGDSAAYFCASSPSQGPYYEQYFGPGTRLTVT.

The genes are TRBV15 and TRBJ2-1, with 7 bases identical to TRBD1. The length of the CDR3 is 14 residues. Germline V gene lookup returns CDR1 LNHNV and CDR2 YYDKDF (reference sequence). Losses at the gene ends were 0 bases for V and 5 bases for J; bases not matched to a gene: 1. In nucleotides, the CDR3 is TGTGCCACCAGCAGAGAAGACAGGGACAATGAGCAGTTCTTC. Protein: CATSREDRDNEQFF.

The gene calls are TRBV20-1 and TRBJ2-7; D possibly matches TRBD1 or TRBD2 (6 bases each). V lost 5 bases, J lost 4 bases, and 9 bases lay in between. This CDR3 contains 11 residues. Germline CDR1 is DFQATT and CDR2 is SNEGSKA (reference sequence). The CDR3 spells CSAAGTYEQYF. CDR3 sequence (DNA): TGCAGTGCTGCGGGGACATACGAGCAGTACTTC.

The genes are TRBV6-2 or TRBV6-3 and TRBJ2-4, with 9 bases lining up with TRBD2. The CDR3 has 17 residues. CDR1 and CDR2 from the germline V gene are MNHEY and SVGEGT. The junction had 5 bases not matched to a gene; V was cut back by 2 bases and J by 0 bases. For the CDR3, the DNA is TGTGCCAGCAGTTACGGTCTAGCGGGACCAGCCAAAAACATTCAGTACTTC. It encodes CASSYGLAGPAKNIQYF.

At least ten counts were recorded for this clonotype. The rearrangement uses TRBV10-2 and TRBJ2-1, with 7 positions matching TRBD1. Germline-derived CDR1 and CDR2 are WSHSY and SAAADI. There are 16 residues in the CDR3. The J segment lost 4 bases and the V segment lost 4 bases, leaving 10 bases of the junction unmatched. In DNA form, the CDR3 reads TGCGCCAGCAGTGCGCCGGGGACAGTGAAATACAATGAGCAGTTCTTC. Its translation: CASSAPGTVKYNEQFF.

The gene calls are TRBV2 and TRBJ2-3; no reliable D call. The CDR3 sequence is 11 residues long. The germline gives CDR1 SNHLY, CDR2 FYNNEI. The V and J ends lost 5 bases and 4 bases respectively, with 4 bases between them. CDR3 bases: TGTGCCAGCAGTAGGTCAGATACGCAGTATTTT. This gives the protein CASSRSDTQYF.

This CDR3 is CASSRRGFQETQYF. The CDR3 nucleotides are TGTGCCAGCAGCCGCCGTGGGTTCCAAGAGACCCAGTACTTC. The chain carries TRBV12-3 or TRBV12-4 and TRBJ2-5, with unresolved D. Trimming pared 6 bases from V and 1 base from J, leaving 12 bases between. The CDR3 contains 14 residues.

This clonotype was found many times. The rearrangement uses TRBV27 and TRBJ2-6; D gene unclear. V was clipped by 3 bases and J by 1 base, with 10 bases between them. Germline CDR1 is MNHEY and CDR2 is SMNVEV (reference sequence). CDR3 length: 16 amino acids. CDR3 bases: TGTGCCAGCAGTTTGCGGATATTATCTGGGGCCAACGTCCTGACTTTC. Translating it yields CASSLRILSGANVLTF.

This clonotype came up a few times. The rearrangement uses TRBV10-2 and TRBJ2-1; D ambiguous. Trimming left V 3 bases short and J 8 bases short, with 17 bases between. Per germline, CDR1 WSHSY and CDR2 SAAADI. This CDR3 spans 15 amino acids. The CDR3 nucleotides read TGCGCCAGCAGTGATAGGGTCCCGGCTGGGGATGAGCAGTTCTTC. Translation: CASSDRVPAGDEQFF.